This T cell receptor (beta chain) stems from a study of vaccination effects on CD4 cells after COVID-19. Sequencing was performed with immunoSEQ multiplex PCR; in TCRdb, only in-frame clones are kept and a portion is missing. The sample lists fewer than 40,000 clones; 72% were seen once. With regard to this clone: Its target is not known.

Ahead of sequencing, the ViraFEST assay grew antigen-specific CD4+ T cells using viral peptide pools. A 10-day culture period preceded the isolation of CD4+ T cells. From March to December 2020, the person had a SARS-CoV-2 infection that was confirmed by PCR. Germline CDR1 MDHEN, CDR2 SYDVKM. The CDR3 length is 16 residues. Trimming took off 2 bases at V and 8 bases at J, with 19 bases between the two ends. The V and J genes are TRBV28 and TRBJ2-1; the D gene is possibly TRBD2 (5 bases). The sample consisted of CD4+ T cells from PBMCs cultured with a peptide pool, taken before COVID-19 vaccination. The TCR originated in a human donor who had a prior SARS-CoV-2 infection. CDR3 sequence: CASSLPSGHDGDEQFF. The CDR3 DNA is TGTGCCAGCAGTTTACCGAGCGGTCACGATGGGGATGAGCAGTTCTTC. The whole variable domain, filled in from reference TRBV28 and TRBJ2-1, reads DVKVTQSSRYLVKRTGEKVFLECVQDMDHENMFWYRQDPGLGLRLIYFSYDVKMKEKGDIPEGYSVSREKKERFSLILESASTNQTSMYLCASSLPSGHDGDEQFFGPGTRLTVL.